This TCR beta chain came from a study of early T cells in non-severe SARS-CoV-2 infection. Study background: Unpaired chains resulted from sequencing bulk RNA of unsorted whole blood.

The CDR3 loop spans 15 amino acids. V trimming: 4 bases; J trimming: 5 bases; junction bases outside the gene matches: 10. Germline V lookup: CDR1 DFQATT, CDR2 SNEGSKA (reference sequence). TCRdb passed the 5' RACE reads through MiXCR, listing each CDR3 protein once. Of about 100,000 distinct CDR3 sequences listed, about 12% are singletons. The chain couples TRBV20-1 to TRBJ2-1; 8 bases fit TRBD2. This receptor was identified in an adult who was a healthcare worker with PCR-confirmed SARS-CoV-2 infection or an uninfected control (not recorded which). The sample taken for sequencing was whole blood. The CDR3 region has the DNA TGCAGTGCTAAGATCGGCGGGGGGCCCAACAATGAGCAGTTCTTC. Residues: CSAKIGGGPNNEQFF.